Listed below are T cell receptor beta chains from one sample, sequenced in a study of blood T cell repertoires in COVID-19. TCRdb keeps only in-frame clones here, not all; method: immunoSEQ multiplex PCR. The sample carries roughly 250,000 clones, about 89% recorded once. The specimen was peripheral blood. The receptors were sampled from a man aged 30 to 45 with acute or convalescent COVID-19. CDR3s include the opening cysteine and the closing phenylalanine or tryptophan. A D gene is named only where the DNA matches it firmly. For some rows the clone size is stated as once, few or many, or as a class when expanded; others skip it.

clone size	J gene	V gene	D gene	CDR3 DNA	CDR3 protein
.	TRBJ1-6	TRBV7-9	.	TGTGCCAGCTCCCGGGTAGATTCACCCCTCCACTTT	CASSRVDSPLHF
.	TRBJ2-7	TRBV29-1	TRBD1	TGCAGCGTTGAAGGGTCAGTCGGGTACAGGGGGCGACGGGAGTACTTC	CSVEGSVGYRGRREYF
few	TRBJ1-2	TRBV28	.	TGTGCCAGCAGTTTTGGGCAGCACTATGGCTACACCTTC	CASSFGQHYGYTF
.	TRBJ1-2	TRBV28	.	TGTGCCAGCAGTTCAGGTCAGAACTATGGCTACACCTTC	CASSSGQNYGYTF
.	TRBJ2-6	TRBV11-2	.	TGTGCCAGCAGCTACGGACTTATTGCCTCAGGGGCCAACGTCCTGACTTTC	CASSYGLIASGANVLTF
.	TRBJ1-3	TRBV2	.	TGTGCCAGCAGTGCAGGAGAGGGCCGCTCTGGAAACACCATATATTTT	CASSAGEGRSGNTIYF
.	TRBJ1-2	TRBV7-2	TRBD1	TGTGCCAGCAGCTTAGGACAGGGAGATTATGGCTACACCTTC	CASSLGQGDYGYTF
.	TRBJ2-3	TRBV20-1	.	TGCAGTGCTAGTCAGGGCATTAGGGGTACGCAGTATTTT	CSASQGIRGTQYF
.	TRBJ1-6	TRBV3-1/TRBV3-2	TRBD1	TGTGCCAGCAGCCAAGAGTTGGGACAGGGTAGTTCACCCCTCCACTTT	CASSQELGQGSSPLHF
.	TRBJ2-2	TRBV10-2	.	TGCGCCAGCAGTGGAGGTGAGAGAAGGTCCGGGGAGCTGTTTTTT	CASSGGERRSGELFF
.	TRBJ1-2	TRBV3-1/TRBV3-2	.	TGTGCCAGCAGCCTAAACTATGGCTACACCTTC	CASSLNYGYTF
.	TRBJ1-1	TRBV3-1/TRBV3-2	TRBD1	TGTGCCAGCAGCCAAGATTTGAGGGGGCTGACTTTCTTT	CASSQDLRGLTFF
.	TRBJ2-1	TRBV5-1	TRBD1	TGCGCCAGCGGTCGACAGGGGGCCGCAGATGAGCAGTTCTTC	CASGRQGAADEQFF
.	TRBJ1-4	TRBV5-1	.	TGCGCCAGCAGCTTTGCAGGGGCCACTAATGAAAAACTGTTTTTT	CASSFAGATNEKLFF
.	TRBJ2-2	TRBV5-4	TRBD2	TGTGCCAGCAGCCGTAGGACTAGCGGCCTCACCGGGGAGCTGTTTTTT	CASSRRTSGLTGELFF
few	TRBJ1-6	TRBV7-2	.	TGTGCCAGCAGCTTAGGAGGCAGGAGGGATAGTTCACCCCTCCACTTT	CASSLGGRRDSSPLHF
.	TRBJ1-4	TRBV30	TRBD1	TGTGCCTGGAGTTTAAACAGGGGTTGGGGTGAAAAACTGTTTTTT	CAWSLNRGWGEKLFF
.	TRBJ1-4	TRBV6-5	.	TGTGCCACCCGTTTGGGGCCGGCAACTAATGAAAAACTGTTTTTT	CATRLGPATNEKLFF
.	TRBJ2-2	TRBV19	TRBD1	TGTGCCAGTATGGGACAGGGTTTTCCCGGGGAGCTGTTTTTT	CASMGQGFPGELFF
.	TRBJ2-3	TRBV2	TRBD1	TGTGCCAGCAGCGACAGGGGGCTCACAGATACGCAGTATTTT	CASSDRGLTDTQYF
.	TRBJ1-1	TRBV5-1	TRBD1	TGCGCCAGCAGCTTGATTCCAGGGGGACGAAGGGACACTGAAGCTTTCTTT	CASSLIPGGRRDTEAFF
.	TRBJ1-1	TRBV27	TRBD1	TGTGCCAGCAGGGACAGGCGTAACACTGAAGCTTTCTTT	CASRDRRNTEAFF
.	TRBJ1-3	TRBV6-5	.	TGTGCCAGCAGGGGAGGGGGGCATGGAAACACCATATATTTT	CASRGGGHGNTIYF
.	TRBJ2-1	TRBV10-2	.	TGCGCCAGCAGTCCAGGAGCGGGTTTCTACAATGAGCAGTTCTTC	CASSPGAGFYNEQFF
.	TRBJ1-2	TRBV3-1/TRBV3-2	.	TGTGCCAGCAGCGAACTTTTGTGGTTAGGCTACACCTTC	CASSELLWLGYTF
.	TRBJ2-3	TRBV5-6	.	TGTGCCAGCAGCTTTTGGGTCTTACTAGCATCGGGGGCAGATACGCAGTATTTT	CASSFWVLLASGADTQYF
.	TRBJ1-3	TRBV6-1	.	TGTGCCAGCAGTGACATCGCCGGTAACACCATATATTTT	CASSDIAGNTIYF
.	TRBJ2-7	TRBV5-1	.	TGCGCCAGCAGCCTCCGGGACGGGAGCTCCTACGAGCAGTACTTC	CASSLRDGSSYEQYF
.	TRBJ1-1	TRBV9	TRBD1	TGTGCCAGCAGCGTAGTTTCACAGGGGGCAGGGGCTGAAGCTTTCTTT	CASSVVSQGAGAEAFF
.	TRBJ1-4	TRBV11-2	.	TGTGCCAGCACCCCTTGGGGCGGAACAACTAATGAAAAACTGTTTTTT	CASTPWGGTTNEKLFF
.	TRBJ2-2	TRBV6-5	.	TGTGCCAGCAGTTATTTCAAGAACACCGGGGAGCTGTTTTTT	CASSYFKNTGELFF
.	TRBJ1-4	TRBV28	TRBD1	TGTGCCAGCAGCCTACAGGGGGCCACTAATGAAAAACTGTTTTTT	CASSLQGATNEKLFF
once	TRBJ1-3	TRBV5-4	.	TGTGCCAGCAGCTTGAGTCTGGGAGCCGAGAACACCATATATTTT	CASSLSLGAENTIYF
.	TRBJ1-2	TRBV3-1/TRBV3-2	.	TGTGCCAGCAGCCAAGTTGTGGTGGCAGACTTCTATGGCTACACCTTC	CASSQVVVADFYGYTF
.	TRBJ2-5	TRBV11-2	TRBD2	TGTGCCAGCAGCTTGGGGACTAGCGGGGGGTCGGAGACCCAGTACTTC	CASSLGTSGGSETQYF
.	TRBJ1-1	TRBV16	TRBD1	TGTGCCAGCAGCCAATTTTCACGGACAGGGTTTGGTGCAGCTTTCTTT	CASSQFSRTGFGAAFF
.	TRBJ2-3	TRBV3-1/TRBV3-2	.	TGTGCCAGCAGCCAACCACAGGGAGGGACAGATACGCAGTATTTT	CASSQPQGGTDTQYF
.	TRBJ2-4	TRBV27	TRBD2	TGTGCCAGCAGCCGGTCCGGGACTAGCGGGGGGGCCAAAAACATTCAGTACTTC	CASSRSGTSGGAKNIQYF
.	TRBJ2-5	TRBV28	TRBD2	TGTGCCAGCAGCGGGTCATGGATAAGCGGGGGGAGGGAGACCCAGTACTTC	CASSGSWISGGRETQYF
.	TRBJ1-1	TRBV9	TRBD1	TGTGCCAGCAGCGCTACAGGGGGCGCGTTAGCAACTGAAGCTTTCTTT	CASSATGGALATEAFF
.	TRBJ1-2	TRBV7-9	.	TGTGCCAGCAGCTCGTTAGACAGAAACTATGGCTACACCTTC	CASSSLDRNYGYTF